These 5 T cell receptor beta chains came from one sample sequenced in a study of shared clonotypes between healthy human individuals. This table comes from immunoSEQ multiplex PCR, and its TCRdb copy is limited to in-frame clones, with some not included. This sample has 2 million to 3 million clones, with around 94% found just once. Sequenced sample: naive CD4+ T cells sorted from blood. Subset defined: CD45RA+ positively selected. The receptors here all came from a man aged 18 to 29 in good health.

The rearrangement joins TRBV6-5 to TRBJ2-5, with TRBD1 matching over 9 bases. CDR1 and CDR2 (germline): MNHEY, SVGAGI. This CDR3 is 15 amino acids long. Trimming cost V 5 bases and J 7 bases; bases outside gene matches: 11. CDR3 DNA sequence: TGTGCCAGCAGTACATTGACAGGGGGAAGCGGGACCCAGTACTTC. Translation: CASSTLTGGSGTQYF.

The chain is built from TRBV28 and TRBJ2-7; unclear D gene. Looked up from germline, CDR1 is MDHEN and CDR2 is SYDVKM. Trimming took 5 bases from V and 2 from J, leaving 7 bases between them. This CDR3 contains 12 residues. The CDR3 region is CASSGDAYEQYF. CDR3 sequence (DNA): TGTGCCAGCAGTGGGGATGCCTACGAGCAGTACTTC. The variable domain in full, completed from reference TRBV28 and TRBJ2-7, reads DVKVTQSSRYLVKRTGEKVFLECVQDMDHENMFWYRQDPGLGLRLIYFSYDVKMKEKGDIPEGYSVSREKKERFSLILESASTNQTSMYLCASSGDAYEQYFGPGTRLTVT.

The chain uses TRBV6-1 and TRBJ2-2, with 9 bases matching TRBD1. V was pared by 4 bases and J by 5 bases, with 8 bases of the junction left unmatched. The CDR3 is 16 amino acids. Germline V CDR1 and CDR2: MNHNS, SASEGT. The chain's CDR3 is CASSGTGGVGTGELFF. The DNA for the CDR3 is TGTGCCAGCAGTGGAACAGGGGGCGTAGGGACCGGGGAGCTGTTTTTT.

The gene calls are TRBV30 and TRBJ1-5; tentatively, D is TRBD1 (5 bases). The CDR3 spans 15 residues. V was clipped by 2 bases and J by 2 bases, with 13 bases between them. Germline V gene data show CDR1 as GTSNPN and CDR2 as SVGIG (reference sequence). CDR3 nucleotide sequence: TGTGCCTGGAGTCCTCCCTGGGGGGGCAATCAGCCCCAGCATTTT. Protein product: CAWSPPWGGNQPQHF.

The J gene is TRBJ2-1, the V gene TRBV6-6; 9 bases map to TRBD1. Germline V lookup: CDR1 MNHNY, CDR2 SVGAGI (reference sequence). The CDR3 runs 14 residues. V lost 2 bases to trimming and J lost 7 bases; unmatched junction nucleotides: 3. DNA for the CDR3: TGTGCCAGCAGTTACGGGACAGGGCTAAATGAGCAGTTCTTC. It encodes CASSYGTGLNEQFF.